These T cell receptor beta chains were read from a single sample in a study of blood T cells in healthy people across ages. TCRdb passed the 5' RACE reads through MiXCR, listing each CDR3 protein once. The sample yields 1.5 million to 1.8 million distinct CDR3 sequences, 35% to 45% seen once. Sequencing was performed on blood. Source of these receptors: a woman younger than 30 in good health. The CDR3 runs from the conserved cysteine through the conserved F or W. The D gene is left open where the match is weak. Not all rows give a size; the values are once, few, many and, for expanded clones, a class.

>TRBJ1-1|TRBD1|NA|TRBV6-2/TRBV6-3
CASSEDRGRTEAFF
TGTGCCAGCAGTGAGGACAGGGGAAGGACTGAAGCTTTCTTT
>TRBJ1-4|NA|NA|TRBV3-1
CASSQSGEKLFF
TGTGCCAGCAGCCAAAGCGGGGAAAAACTGTTTTTT
>TRBJ2-7|NA|many|TRBV7-2
CASSFSREQYF
TGTGCCAGCAGCTTTAGTCGGGAGCAGTACTTC
>TRBJ1-5|NA|NA|TRBV4-3
CASSLRGNQPLHF
TGCGCCAGCAGTCTCAGGGGCAATCAGCCCCTGCATTTT
>TRBJ2-1|NA|NA|TRBV7-9
CASSYFSEQFF
TGTGCCAGCAGCTACTTCAGTGAGCAGTTCTTC
>TRBJ2-7|NA|NA|TRBV5-4
CASSLGGEPRPYEQYF
TGTGCCAGCAGCTTGGGCGGAGAACCGAGACCCTACGAGCAGTACTTC
>TRBJ1-2|NA|NA|TRBV4-3
CASSPTAGRTNYGYTF
TGCGCCAGCAGCCCCACCGCGGGGCGCACTAACTATGGCTACACCTTC
>TRBJ2-7|NA|NA|TRBV4-3
CASSPKEQTYEQYF
TGCGCCAGCAGCCCCAAGGAACAGACCTACGAGCAGTACTTC
>TRBJ1-2|NA|NA|TRBV12-3/TRBV12-4
CASSLAASYYGYTF
TGTGCCAGCAGTTTAGCCGCAAGTTACTATGGCTACACCTTC
>TRBJ2-7|NA|NA|TRBV21-1
CASSKTGGNYEQYF
TGTGCCAGCAGCAAAACGGGGGGGAATTACGAGCAGTACTTC
>TRBJ1-5|NA|NA|TRBV4-3
CASSQDFGFSNQPQHF
TGCGCCAGCAGCCAAGATTTCGGATTTAGCAATCAGCCCCAGCATTTT
>TRBJ2-7|NA|NA|TRBV7-2
CASSYRQAEQYF
TGTGCCAGCAGCTACAGACAGGCCGAACAGTACTTC
>TRBJ2-1|TRBD2|NA|TRBV6-6
CASSSWAGGGNEQFF
TGTGCCAGCAGTAGTTGGGCGGGAGGGGGCAATGAGCAGTTCTTC
>TRBJ2-7|TRBD2|NA|TRBV29-1
CSVVLAGRQAEQYF
TGCAGCGTTGTGCTAGCGGGGCGGCAGGCCGAGCAGTACTTC
>TRBJ2-7|TRBD2|few|TRBV15
CATSRLAGSYEQYF
TGTGCCACCAGCAGACTAGCGGGCTCCTACGAGCAGTACTTC
>TRBJ2-1|NA|few|TRBV25-1
CASSERGLAEHSYNEQFF
TGTGCCAGCAGTGAACGGGGCTTAGCGGAGCACTCCTACAATGAGCAGTTCTTC
>TRBJ1-6|NA|few|TRBV5-6
CASSLGQPNSPLHF
TGTGCCAGCAGCTTGGGACAGCCAAATTCACCCCTCCACTTT
>TRBJ1-1|NA|NA|TRBV20-1
CSALDRQPAQAFF
TGCAGTGCGCTAGACAGACAGCCGGCTCAAGCTTTCTTT
>TRBJ2-5|NA|NA|TRBV7-7
CASSPSQTSTETQYF
TGTGCTAGCAGCCCCAGTCAGACCTCGACGGAGACCCAGTACTTC
>TRBJ2-5|NA|NA|TRBV4-1
CASSPVGGRETQYF
TGCGCCAGCAGCCCCGTTGGGGGAAGGGAGACCCAGTACTTC
>TRBJ2-5|NA|NA|TRBV12-3/TRBV12-4
CASSPIDRLTTYGQYF
TGTGCCAGCAGTCCCATCGACAGGTTAACCACCTACGGGCAGTACTTC
>TRBJ1-4|TRBD1|NA|TRBV4-3
CASGRQGALNEKLFF
TGCGCCAGCGGCCGACAGGGGGCCCTTAATGAAAAACTGTTTTTT
>TRBJ2-4|NA|many|TRBV29-1
CSVSGSKNIQYF
TGCAGCGTGTCGGGGTCCAAAAACATTCAGTACTTC
>TRBJ1-2|TRBD1|NA|TRBV6-1
CASRFDRGSGGYTF
TGTGCCAGCAGATTCGACAGGGGGAGTGGCGGCTACACCTTC
>TRBJ2-1|NA|NA|TRBV6-2/TRBV6-3
CASSSWAGSGGDNEQFF
TGTGCCAGCAGTTCCTGGGCGGGTAGCGGAGGGGACAATGAGCAGTTCTTC
>TRBJ1-5|TRBD1|NA|TRBV20-1
CSARAGLGQGSNQPQHF
TGCAGTGCTAGAGCCGGGCTCGGACAGGGGAGCAATCAGCCCCAGCATTTT
>TRBJ2-1|NA|NA|TRBV4-3
CASSQEIVIEQFF
TGCGCCAGCAGCCAAGAGATCGTCATTGAGCAGTTCTTC
>TRBJ1-4|NA|NA|TRBV4-2
CASSQEGTFEKLFF
TGTGCCAGCAGCCAAGAAGGGACCTTCGAAAAACTGTTTTTT
>TRBJ2-5|TRBD2|few|TRBV9
CASSVTRLAGQETQYF
TGTGCCAGCAGCGTAACTCGACTAGCGGGACAAGAGACCCAGTACTTC
>TRBJ1-2|NA|many|TRBV20-1
CSAKTGYYGYTF
TGCAGTGCTAAAACAGGTTACTATGGCTACACCTTC
>TRBJ2-1|TRBD2|NA|TRBV28
CASSLYPGLAGAGTYDEQFF
TGTGCCAGCAGTTTATACCCGGGACTAGCGGGAGCCGGGACCTACGATGAGCAGTTCTTC
>TRBJ1-3|NA|NA|TRBV20-1
CSARRGNTIYF
TGCAGTGCTAGGCGAGGAAACACCATATATTTT
>TRBJ2-7|NA|few|TRBV9
CASSVSLDHYEQYF
TGTGCCAGCAGCGTAAGCCTAGATCACTACGAGCAGTACTTC
>TRBJ2-1|TRBD2|few|TRBV4-3
CASSQTSGSLNEQFF
TGCGCCAGCAGCCAAACTAGCGGGAGCCTCAATGAGCAGTTCTTC
>TRBJ2-3|TRBD2|NA|TRBV12-3/TRBV12-4
CASRDGGAGTDVEYF
TGTGCCAGCAGGGACGGGGGGGCTGGCACAGATGTGGAGTATTTT
>TRBJ2-7|TRBD1|few|TRBV11-2
CASSGDRLLYEQYF
TGTGCCAGCAGTGGGGACAGGCTCCTCTACGAGCAGTACTTC
>TRBJ1-2|NA|NA|TRBV4-2
CASSPQWGRSGFSYGYTF
TGTGCCAGCAGCCCCCAATGGGGGAGAAGTGGGTTTAGCTATGGCTACACCTTC
>TRBJ2-2|TRBD2|NA|TRBV6-2/TRBV6-3
CASSHGGLAGATGELFF
TGTGCCAGCAGTCACGGAGGGCTAGCGGGAGCCACCGGGGAGCTGTTTTTT
>TRBJ1-1|NA|NA|TRBV29-1
CSASPSRGNTEAFF
TGCAGCGCTTCACCTTCCCGGGGGAACACTGAAGCTTTCTTT
>TRBJ2-7|NA|NA|TRBV7-9
CASGWGTNSYEQYF
TGTGCCAGCGGATGGGGGACGAATTCCTACGAGCAGTACTTC
>TRBJ1-2|NA|many|TRBV12-3/TRBV12-4
CASSFEAQGLSGYTF
TGTGCCAGCAGTTTTGAGGCACAGGGTCTCTCTGGCTACACCTTC
>TRBJ2-2|TRBD1|NA|TRBV12-3/TRBV12-4
CASSPNRMGQGYGELFF
TGTGCCAGCAGTCCCAACCGCATGGGACAGGGGTACGGGGAGCTGTTTTTT
>TRBJ2-3|NA|once|TRBV5-1
CAGRRELAEDTQYF
TGCGCCGGGAGAAGAGAACTAGCAGAAGATACGCAGTATTTT
>TRBJ1-2|TRBD1|NA|TRBV20-1
CSARTGAVGYTF
TGCAGTGCCCGGACAGGGGCCGTTGGCTACACCTTC
>TRBJ1-5|TRBD1|NA|TRBV20-1
CSAREGRGIEGNQPQHF
TGCAGTGCTAGAGAGGGCAGGGGGATCGAGGGCAATCAGCCCCAGCATTTT
>TRBJ2-5|NA|NA|TRBV6-6
CASTLAKTQYF
TGTGCCAGCACCCTAGCGAAGACCCAGTACTTC
>TRBJ2-7|TRBD2|once|TRBV20-1
CSARGQTSGLSYEQYF
TGCAGTGCTAGAGGGCAGACTAGCGGTCTCTCCTACGAGCAGTACTTC
>TRBJ2-5|NA|NA|TRBV28
CASSIRPRLVPETQYF
TGTGCCAGCAGTATCCGCCCCCGACTAGTCCCGGAGACCCAGTACTTC
>TRBJ2-7|NA|NA|TRBV3-1
CASSQARQIREQYF
TGTGCCAGCAGCCAAGCGAGACAGATACGGGAGCAGTACTTC
>TRBJ2-7|NA|few|TRBV6-4
CASSEIPGAYEQYF
TGTGCCAGCAGTGAGATCCCAGGAGCCTACGAGCAGTACTTC
>TRBJ2-3|TRBD1|NA|TRBV7-2
CASGTGQGINADTQYF
TGTGCCAGCGGCACGGGACAGGGCATCAATGCAGATACGCAGTATTTT
>TRBJ1-4|NA|few|TRBV20-1
CSAREYGGRVEKLFF
TGCAGTGCTAGAGAGTACGGGGGGCGGGTTGAAAAACTGTTTTTT